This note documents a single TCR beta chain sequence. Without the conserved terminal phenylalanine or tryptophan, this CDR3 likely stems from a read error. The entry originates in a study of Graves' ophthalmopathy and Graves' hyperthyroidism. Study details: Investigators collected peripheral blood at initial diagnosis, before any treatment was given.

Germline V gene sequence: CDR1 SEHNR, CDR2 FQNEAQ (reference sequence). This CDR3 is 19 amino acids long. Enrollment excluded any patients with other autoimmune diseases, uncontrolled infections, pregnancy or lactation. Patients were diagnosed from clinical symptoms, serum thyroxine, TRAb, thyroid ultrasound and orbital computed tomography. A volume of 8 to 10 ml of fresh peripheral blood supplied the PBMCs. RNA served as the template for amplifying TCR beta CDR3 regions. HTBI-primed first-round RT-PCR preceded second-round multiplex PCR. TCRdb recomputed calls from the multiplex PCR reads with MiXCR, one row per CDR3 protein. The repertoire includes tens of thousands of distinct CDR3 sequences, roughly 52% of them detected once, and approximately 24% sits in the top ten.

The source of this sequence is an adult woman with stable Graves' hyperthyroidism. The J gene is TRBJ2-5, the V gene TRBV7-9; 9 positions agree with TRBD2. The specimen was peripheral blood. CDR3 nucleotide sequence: TGTGCCAGTAGCTTAGGTCGTGGGGCTGCGGGAGGGCCGCAAGAGACCCAGTACTAC. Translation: CASSLGRGAAGGPQETQYY.